This is a list of T cell receptor beta chains from one sample in a study of blood T cell repertoires in COVID-19. Clones were read by immunoSEQ multiplex PCR, and TCRdb kept only the in-frame ones, dropping some. The sample holds about 68,000 clones; less than 90% are singletons and the top ten take approximately 8.8%. Input material: peripheral blood. The receptors were sampled from a man aged 50 to 59 with active COVID-19. Both conserved end residues are trimmed from each CDR3. Each record gives: V gene, D gene, J gene, CDR3 protein. D genes are given only for firm matches.

V gene: TRBV19
D gene: TRBD1
J gene: TRBJ2-1
CDR3 protein: ASSQGSRGNEQF

V gene: TRBV6-2/TRBV6-3
D gene: -
J gene: TRBJ2-3
CDR3 protein: ASSYSRSTDTQY

V gene: TRBV11-2
D gene: -
J gene: TRBJ2-5
CDR3 protein: ASSLGPQETQY

V gene: TRBV5-1
D gene: TRBD2
J gene: TRBJ2-5
CDR3 protein: ASSFSSSGSGETQY

V gene: TRBV19
D gene: -
J gene: TRBJ1-1
CDR3 protein: ASSPREGLLNTEAF

V gene: TRBV9
D gene: TRBD1
J gene: TRBJ2-7
CDR3 protein: ASSVAGQAYEQY

V gene: TRBV6-2/TRBV6-3
D gene: TRBD1
J gene: TRBJ1-2
CDR3 protein: ASSYSAGGSYGYT

V gene: TRBV6-5
D gene: -
J gene: TRBJ1-1
CDR3 protein: ASITPRGTEAF

V gene: TRBV3-1/TRBV3-2
D gene: -
J gene: TRBJ2-7
CDR3 protein: ASSLKGGYEQY

V gene: TRBV5-1
D gene: TRBD2
J gene: TRBJ2-7
CDR3 protein: ASSRPSGRATYEQY

V gene: TRBV19
D gene: -
J gene: TRBJ1-2
CDR3 protein: ASRFRGSNYGYT

V gene: TRBV5-1
D gene: TRBD2
J gene: TRBJ2-3
CDR3 protein: ASSLGLAGGTDTQY

V gene: TRBV7-2
D gene: TRBD2
J gene: TRBJ2-1
CDR3 protein: ASSSSGALDYNEQF

V gene: TRBV5-1
D gene: -
J gene: TRBJ2-1
CDR3 protein: ASSLGTNINEQF

V gene: TRBV5-8
D gene: -
J gene: TRBJ2-1
CDR3 protein: ASSLGWDLARSSYNEQF

V gene: TRBV7-9
D gene: -
J gene: TRBJ1-3
CDR3 protein: ASSFAGTGNTIY

V gene: TRBV12-3/TRBV12-4
D gene: TRBD1
J gene: TRBJ1-1
CDR3 protein: ASSLLRGQGAF

V gene: TRBV7-8
D gene: -
J gene: TRBJ2-2
CDR3 protein: ASSIRDFPGELF

V gene: TRBV27
D gene: -
J gene: TRBJ1-2
CDR3 protein: ASRGTSNYGYT

V gene: TRBV5-8
D gene: -
J gene: TRBJ2-5
CDR3 protein: ASSLRGTQPQETQY